Following are 2 T cell receptor beta chains from one sample sequenced in a study of blood T cell repertoires in COVID-19. The table came from immunoSEQ multiplex PCR; TCRdb's copy has only in-frame clones and leaves some out. Of about 340,000 clones listed, 80% to 90% were seen once; the top ten hold just under 3%. The sample comprised peripheral blood. These receptors came from a young man with active or convalescent COVID-19.

The gene calls are TRBV7-8 and TRBJ2-3; 7 bases are a match to TRBD2. The germline gives CDR1 SGHVS, CDR2 FQNEAQ. The CDR3 covers 15 residues. V lost 6 bases to trimming and J lost 1 base; unmatched junction nucleotides: 7. CDR3 sequence: CASRRLAGGTDTQYF. The CDR3 coding sequence is TGTGCCAGCAGAAGACTAGCCGGAGGCACAGATACGCAGTATTTT.

The CDR3 coding sequence is TGTGCCAGCAGCTTGCAGGGTGATGGCTACACCTTC. This codes for CASSLQGDGYTF. The J gene is TRBJ1-2, the V gene TRBV5-6, with D possibly TRBD1 on 5 matching bases. The CDR3 runs to 12 residues. Germline lookup yields CDR1 SGHDT and CDR2 YYEEEE. V dropped 1 base and J dropped 6 bases, with 7 bases sitting between them.